The clone carrying this T cell receptor (beta chain) has just a few counts. This specimen comes from a study of naive and memory T cell subsets. Germline loops: CDR1 MNHNY, CDR2 SVGAGI (reference sequence). This CDR3 has 15 amino acids. V lost 5 bases, J lost 1 base, and 12 bases lay in between. Four subsets defined by CD45RA and CD27 were sorted after CD3, CD4, CD8 and live/dead staining. The beta constant-region primer was an equimolar mix of two oligonucleotides covering TRBC1 and TRBC2. An oligonucleotide with the SP2 primer and a 12-nucleotide UMI was ligated to the cDNA 3' end. TCRdb called the UMI-ligation and nested PCR reads again in MiXCR, with one record for every CDR3 protein. The profile shows under 150,000 distinct CDR3 sequences, 15% to 20% of them singletons.

V and J are TRBV6-6 and TRBJ2-1; D gene unclear. What was sequenced was naive CD4+ T cells from blood. This TCR was recovered from a human donor in good health. CDR3 sequence (DNA): TGTGCCAGCAGTCCGCGGCGTCAATCCTACAATGAGCAGTTCTTC. Protein product: CASSPRRQSYNEQFF.